These 27 T cell receptor beta chains were all obtained from the same sample, sequenced in a study of blood T cell repertoires in COVID-19. The repertoire was sequenced with immunoSEQ multiplex PCR; TCRdb's copy has only in-frame clones and lacks some. The repertoire holds about 220,000 clones, with roughly 80% as singletons. Sequences were obtained from peripheral blood. These receptors were taken from a woman aged 55 to 70 with acute or convalescent COVID-19.

V gene TRBV5-1 combines with J gene TRBJ1-4; 7 bases agree with TRBD1. With V trimmed by 0 bases and J by 8 bases, 7 bases remained unmatched. Germline values: CDR1 SGHRS, CDR2 YFSETQ. This CDR3 spans 15 amino acids. The CDR3 region is CASSLGQGKNEKLFF. For the CDR3, the DNA is TGCGCCAGCAGCTTGGGACAGGGAAAGAACGAAAAACTGTTTTTT.

The sample holds a few counts of this clone. This chain uses TRBV2 with TRBJ2-7; 8 nucleotides align to TRBD1. Trimming at V came to 3 bases and at J to 4 bases, leaving 5 bases not matched to a gene. CDR1 and CDR2 (germline): SNHLY, FYNNEI. This CDR3 spans 14 amino acids. The CDR3 DNA reads as TGTGCCAGCAGTGAGGACAGGGCGTTGTACGAGCAGTACTTC. As protein: CASSEDRALYEQYF.

The chain is built from TRBV19 and TRBJ1-6; the match to TRBD1 covers 9 bases. Germline V gene sequence: CDR1 LNHDA, CDR2 SQIVND (reference sequence). There are 16 residues in the CDR3. V shed 5 bases and J 7 bases; nucleotides not matched to a gene: 9. CDR3 sequence (DNA): TGTGCCAGTAGTGCCGGACAGGGGACGATCAATTCACCCCTCCACTTT. Translated: CASSAGQGTINSPLHF.

The V gene is TRBV2, the J gene TRBJ2-5, with D tentatively TRBD2 (7 bases). V lost 8 bases and J lost 5, with 21 bases in between. The CDR3 spans 15 residues. Germline V gene lookup returns CDR1 SNHLY and CDR2 FYNNEI. The CDR3 protein is CASSPRGGLGETQYF. The DNA of the CDR3 is TGTGCCAGCTCCCCGAGGGGGGGGCTGGGGGAGACCCAGTACTTC.

The chain carries TRBV4-2 and TRBJ2-5; weak D call: TRBD2 (7 bases). This CDR3 contains 16 residues. CDR1 and CDR2 (germline): LGHNA, YNFKEQ. Trimming left V 0 bases short and J 5 bases short, with 16 bases between. The CDR3 region is CASSQEEGGAPETQYF. Here the CDR3 DNA reads TGTGCCAGCAGCCAAGAGGAGGGGGGGGCCCCGGAGACCCAGTACTTC.

This chain joins TRBV25-1 and TRBJ1-2, with 8 nucleotides matching TRBD1. There are 15 residues in the CDR3. The ends lost 4 bases at V and 5 bases at J; junction bases unmatched: 9. CDR1 is MGHDK, CDR2 SYGVNS, per germline. The CDR3 protein is CASSGPGQGSYGYTF. The CDR3 nucleotides are TGTGCCAGCAGTGGCCCCGGACAGGGAAGTTATGGCTACACCTTC.

The chain recombines TRBV29-1 with TRBJ1-4, with TRBD1 as a possible D gene (6 bases). The V and J ends lost 6 bases and 8 bases respectively, with 13 bases between them. The V gene's germline CDR1 is SQVTM and CDR2 ANQGSEA. The CDR3 covers 12 residues. CDR3 bases: TGCAGCGTCGAGACCACAGGGGAAAAACTGTTTTTT. Translated: CSVETTGEKLFF.

The chain joins TRBV5-1 to TRBJ1-1, with TRBD1 as a possible D gene (5 bases). CDR3 length: 15 amino acids. Germline assignment: CDR1 SGHRS and CDR2 YFSETQ. V gave up 4 bases and J gave up 2 bases, with 15 bases separating them. The CDR3 DNA reads as TGCGCCAGCAGCATAGACAGCAATTCAAACACTGAAGCTTTCTTT. It encodes CASSIDSNSNTEAFF.

This clone was seen more than once but under ten times. This chain links TRBV5-4 with TRBJ1-4; D ambiguous. CDR3 size: 15 residues. V lost 4 bases and J 7 bases, leaving 17 bases between the germline ends. Germline V lookup: CDR1 SGHNT, CDR2 YYREEE (reference sequence). CDR3 protein: CASSPDRGFGEKLFF. DNA for the CDR3: TGTGCCAGCAGCCCCGACCGGGGATTTGGTGAAAAACTGTTTTTT.

The chain is built from TRBV5-6 and TRBJ2-3, with TRBD1 as a possible D gene (5 bases). The germline V gene has CDR1 SGHDT and CDR2 YYEEEE. Trimming removed 4 bases from V and 4 bases from J, with 10 bases in between. The CDR3 loop spans 13 amino acids. CDR3 DNA: TGTGCCAGCAGCGTAAAGGGGCCAGATACGCAGTATTTT. Translated, it gives CASSVKGPDTQYF.

The genes are TRBV10-3 and TRBJ1-2; D is possibly TRBD1 (6 bases). The CDR3 loop spans 12 amino acids. Trimming shortened V by 9 bases and J by 7 bases, and 15 bases separated the two germline ends. The germline V gene encodes CDR1 ENHRY and CDR2 SYGVKD. CDR3: CAILRQVGGYTF. CDR3 DNA sequence: TGTGCCATTTTACGACAGGTTGGTGGCTACACCTTC.

CDR3 residues: CASSLTGVGTDTQYF. Written as DNA, the CDR3 is TGTGCCAGCAGCTTGACAGGGGTAGGCACAGATACGCAGTATTTT. J is TRBJ2-3 and V is TRBV5-6, with 7 bases fitting TRBD1. Germline V gene sequence: CDR1 SGHDT, CDR2 YYEEEE. V lost 1 base, J lost 1 base, and 3 bases stayed unmatched. CDR3 length: 15 amino acids.

Here the CDR3 DNA reads TGTGCCAGCAGCAACTTACAGGGAGTGAACACTGAAGCTTTCTTT. Encoded protein: CASSNLQGVNTEAFF. The rearrangement joins TRBV5-5 to TRBJ1-1, with D tentatively TRBD1 (6 bases). The CDR3 contains 15 residues. Germline V gene lookup returns CDR1 SGHKS and CDR2 YYEKEE (reference sequence). Trimming pared 4 bases from V and 0 bases from J, leaving 13 bases between.

This sequence joins TRBV19 and TRBJ2-1, with 7 bases that match TRBD1. The germline gives CDR1 LNHDA, CDR2 SQIVND (reference sequence). Losses at the gene ends were 5 bases for V and 11 bases for J; bases not matched to a gene: 3. The CDR3 has 11 residues. This CDR3 is CASSVGQKQFF. As DNA, the CDR3 is TGTGCCAGTAGTGTGGGACAGAAGCAGTTCTTC.

This sequence joins TRBV5-1 and TRBJ1-2; 12 bases align to TRBD1. J lost 6 bases, V lost 2 bases, and 5 bases had no gene match. This CDR3 contains 15 residues. CDR1 is SGHRS and CDR2 is YFSETQ in the germline V gene. The CDR3 DNA is TGCGCCAGCAGCTTCGCGGGACAGGGGGCAGATGGCTACACCTTC. Translation: CASSFAGQGADGYTF.

The chain uses TRBV7-9 and TRBJ1-5, with D possibly matching TRBD1 (6 bases). V was trimmed by 5 bases and J by 6 bases, leaving 11 bases between them. The germline gives CDR1 SEHNR, CDR2 FQNEAQ (reference sequence). The CDR3 contains 13 residues. The CDR3 DNA reads TGTGCCAGCAGCCAAATACAGGGTCAGCCCCAGCATTTT. Encoded protein: CASSQIQGQPQHF. The full variable domain, in which reference TRBV7-9 and TRBJ1-5 provide the parts outside the CDR3, is DTGVSQNPRHKITKRGQNVTFRCDPISEHNRLYWYRQTLGQGPEFLTYFQNEAQLEKSRLLSDRFSAERPKGSFSTLEIQRTEQGDSAMYLCASSQIQGQPQHFGDGTRLSIL.

The chain is built from TRBV11-2 and TRBJ2-1; 7 bases align to TRBD1. Germline lookup yields CDR1 SGHAT and CDR2 FQNNGV. With 2 bases clipped from V and 8 bases from J, the junction kept 3 bases outside the gene matches. CDR3 size: 13 residues. The CDR3 is CASSLYRGYEQFF. Written as DNA, the CDR3 is TGTGCCAGCAGCTTATACAGGGGCTATGAGCAGTTCTTC.

The V gene is TRBV28, the J gene TRBJ1-3; 7 nucleotides match TRBD1. After removal of 4 bases from V and 4 bases from J, the junction contained 7 bases not matched to a gene. CDR3 length equals 15 residues. Germline lookup yields CDR1 MDHEN and CDR2 SYDVKM. DNA of the CDR3: TGTGCCAGCAGTTCGTTAGAGGGGGCCGGAAACACCATATATTTT. Amino acid sequence: CASSSLEGAGNTIYF.

This rearrangement joins TRBV4-1 to TRBJ2-2, with 7 positions matching TRBD2. The germline CDR1 and CDR2 sequences are MGHRA and YSYEKL. The CDR3 loop spans 16 amino acids. The V and J ends lost 0 bases and 4 bases, in that order; junction bases with no gene match: 5. This chain's CDR3 is CASSQERASGTGELFF. The DNA of the CDR3 is TGCGCCAGCAGCCAAGAAAGGGCTAGCGGCACCGGGGAGCTGTTTTTT.

The genes are TRBV6-6 and TRBJ2-2; TRBD2 matches 9 bases. Germline-derived CDR1 and CDR2 are MNHNY and SVGAGI (reference sequence). The CDR3 consists of 16 residues. V trimming: 5 bases; J trimming: 1 base; junction bases outside the gene matches: 5. For the CDR3, the DNA is TGTGCCAGCAGTCTTACTAGCGGGCAGAACACCGGGGAGCTGTTTTTT. Its translation is CASSLTSGQNTGELFF.

This sequence joins TRBV5-1 and TRBJ2-1; TRBD2 might be the D (5 bases). V lost 1 base and J 9 bases, leaving 8 bases between the germline ends. This CDR3 region has 12 residues. Germline V gene sequence: CDR1 SGHRS, CDR2 YFSETQ. In DNA, the CDR3 is TGCGCCAGCAGCTTGTCGGGGAGTGAGCAGTTCTTC. Translation gives CASSLSGSEQFF.

The chain recombines TRBV18 with TRBJ1-2, with 7 bases matching TRBD1. Looked up from germline, CDR1 is KGHSH and CDR2 is LQKENI. Losses at the gene ends were 4 bases for V and 1 base for J; bases not matched to a gene: 3. This CDR3 has 14 amino acids. CDR3 coding DNA: TGTGCCAGCTCACTGCAGGGGGTTAACTATGGCTACACCTTC. Amino acids: CASSLQGVNYGYTF.

The J gene is TRBJ1-2, the V gene TRBV4-3; the match to TRBD1 covers 9 bases. Germline CDR1 reads LGHNA; CDR2 reads YSLEER. V dropped 4 bases and J dropped 3; count of bases not matched to a gene: 9. This CDR3 has 16 residues. The CDR3, as DNA: TGCGCCAGCAGCCGGGACAGGGCTCGGGGGTACTATGGCTACACCTTC. Amino acid sequence: CASSRDRARGYYGYTF.

V is TRBV6-5 and J is TRBJ1-2, with D perhaps matching TRBD1 (5 bases). The germline gives CDR1 MNHEY, CDR2 SVGAGI. The V end was cut by 2 bases, the J end by 5 bases, with 12 bases between. The CDR3 length is 14 residues. CDR3 protein: CASSYGWEGYGYTF. In nucleotides, the CDR3 is TGTGCCAGCAGTTACGGCTGGGAGGGGTATGGCTACACCTTC.

The chain joins TRBV6-5 to TRBJ1-4; 8 bases fit TRBD1. This CDR3 has 13 amino acids. Per the germline V gene, CDR1 is MNHEY and CDR2 is SVGAGI. Trimming cost V 6 bases and J 5 bases; bases outside gene matches: 2. The CDR3 region is CASRRTGNEKLFF. In DNA form, the CDR3 reads TGTGCCAGCAGAAGGACAGGGAATGAAAAACTGTTTTTT.

The rearrangement uses TRBV29-1 and TRBJ1-2; TRBD1 aligns across 11 bases. Per the germline V gene, CDR1 is SQVTM and CDR2 is ANQGSEA. V gave up 8 bases and J gave up 1 base; unmatched junction bases: 9. The CDR3 has 15 amino acids. This CDR3 reads CSFTTGTGGNYGYTF. The CDR3 bases are TGCAGCTTTACAACCGGGACAGGGGGTAACTATGGCTACACCTTC. The full variable domain, completed using reference TRBV29-1 and TRBJ1-2, is SAVISQKPSRDICQRGTSLTIQCQVDSQVTMMFWYRQQPGQSLTLIATANQGSEATYESGFVIDKFPISRPNLTFSTLTVSNMSPEDSSIYLCSFTTGTGGNYGYTFGSGTRLTVV.

The rearrangement uses TRBV6-5 and TRBJ1-2; D is undetermined. The CDR3 runs 14 residues. Germline CDR1 MNHEY, CDR2 SVGAGI. The ends were cut back, 5 bases at V and 0 bases at J, with 10 bases in the middle. CDR3 amino acids: CASSTRLSNYGYTF. In nucleotides, the CDR3 is TGTGCCAGCAGTACCAGGCTTTCTAACTATGGCTACACCTTC.